The 22 T cell receptor beta chains below were found in one sample sequenced in a study of early T cells in non-severe SARS-CoV-2 infection. One entry per CDR3 protein results from TCRdb running MiXCR on the 5' RACE reads. The data hold about 47,000 distinct CDR3 sequences, with roughly 11% observed a single time. The sample was whole blood. The receptor set was obtained from an adult who was a healthcare worker with PCR-confirmed SARS-CoV-2 infection or an uninfected control (not recorded which).

The chain has TRBV7-3 and TRBJ2-6, with D maybe TRBD1 (6 bases). The CDR3 runs to 15 residues. Trimming cost V 6 bases and J 2 bases, with 11 bases left between them. Germline CDR1 reads SGHTA; CDR2 reads FQGTGA. The CDR3 loop reads CASSREGAGANVLTF. CDR3 sequence (DNA): TGTGCCAGCAGTAGAGAGGGGGCTGGGGCCAACGTCCTGACTTTC.

This rearrangement joins TRBV3-1 to TRBJ2-1; the D gene is possibly TRBD2 (5 bases). This CDR3 comprises 14 residues. Germline CDR1 is LGHDT and CDR2 is YNNKEL (reference sequence). The V end was cut by 6 bases, the J end by 3 bases, with 12 bases between. CDR3 residues: CASRGGSLYNEQFF. The CDR3 bases are TGTGCCAGCAGGGGTGGGAGTCTCTACAATGAGCAGTTCTTC.

This clonotype showed up just a few times. The chain recombines TRBV11-2 with TRBJ2-1, with D possibly TRBD2 on 5 matching bases. Trimming left V 1 base short and J 6 bases short, with 13 bases between. The CDR3 runs to 15 residues. CDR1 and CDR2 (germline): SGHAT, FQNNGV. The CDR3 reads CASSLGPGWINEQFF. The CDR3 nucleotides read TGTGCCAGCAGCTTAGGTCCGGGGTGGATCAATGAGCAGTTCTTC.

This clonotype was counted at least ten times. The gene calls are TRBV19 and TRBJ1-2; 7 positions agree with TRBD1. V lost 7 bases to trimming and J lost 2 bases; unmatched junction nucleotides: 7. Germline CDR1 is LNHDA and CDR2 is SQIVND (reference sequence). The CDR3 is made up of 14 amino acids. For the CDR3, the DNA is TGTGCCAGTAACACAGGGGTTCAGAACTATGGCTACACCTTC. It specifies CASNTGVQNYGYTF.

This clonotype was counted only a few times. The CDR3 loop is CASSLARLGTGELFF. DNA of the CDR3: TGTGCCAGCAGCTTAGCGCGGTTAGGCACCGGGGAGCTGTTTTTT. This sequence joins TRBV11-2 and TRBJ2-2; no firm D call. V gave up 1 base and J gave up 4 bases, with 10 bases separating them. Germline V lookup: CDR1 SGHAT, CDR2 FQNNGV. The CDR3 has 15 residues.

The chain employs TRBV6-1 and TRBJ2-5, with 12 positions matching TRBD2. With 2 bases clipped from V and 11 bases from J, the junction kept 12 bases outside the gene matches. This CDR3 region has 16 residues. Germline CDR1 reads MNHNS; CDR2 reads SASEGT. The CDR3 region is CASSESPLRTSGGQYF. Here the CDR3 DNA reads TGTGCCAGCAGTGAATCACCCCTGCGTACTAGCGGGGGGCAGTACTTC.

This clonotype was recorded a few times. V and J are TRBV20-1 and TRBJ2-7; 10 nucleotides line up with TRBD1. The CDR3 is made up of 14 amino acids. The junction had 5 bases not matched to a gene; V was cut back by 1 base and J by 5 bases. Germline CDR1 is DFQATT and CDR2 is SNEGSKA (reference sequence). The CDR3 region has the DNA TGCAGTGCTAGAGCCGGGACAGGGGTTAACGAGCAGTACTTC. Its translation: CSARAGTGVNEQYF.

The chain couples TRBV25-1 to TRBJ2-2; D ambiguous. CDR1 is MGHDK, CDR2 SYGVNS, per germline. The CDR3 has 14 residues. Between the trimmed V and J ends, which lost 10 bases and 0 bases, there was a span of 12 bases. CDR3 region: CATEGRTNTGELFF. Here the CDR3 DNA reads TGTGCCACGGAAGGCAGGACGAACACCGGGGAGCTGTTTTTT.

This clonotype was counted a few times. The gene calls are TRBV24-1 and TRBJ2-3, with D unclear. Germline V CDR1 and CDR2: KGHDR, SFDVKD. CDR3 length: 13 residues. V gave up 5 bases and J gave up 0 bases, with 5 bases separating them. As DNA, the CDR3 is TGTGCCACCAGTGGTATTAGCACAGATACGCAGTATTTT. Translation gives CATSGISTDTQYF.

In its sample, this clonotype was seen many times. The chain joins TRBV7-2 to TRBJ2-7; 8 bases agree with TRBD2. Trimming cost V 6 bases and J 4 bases; bases outside gene matches: 11. Germline V lookup: CDR1 SGHTA, CDR2 FQGNSA. The CDR3 covers 15 residues. CDR3 coding DNA: TGTGCCAGCAGGAGAACCGGGACTAGTAGGTACGAGCAGTACTTC. This gives the protein CASRRTGTSRYEQYF.

This clonotype was observed many times. The chain links TRBV10-1 to TRBJ1-2, with a possible D match to TRBD1 (6 bases). V dropped 5 bases and J dropped 1 base, with 8 bases sitting between them. Germline loops: CDR1 WNHNN, CDR2 SYGVQD (reference sequence). This CDR3 has 13 residues. This CDR3 is CASSQGNNYGYTF. The DNA for the CDR3 is TGCGCCAGCAGTCAGGGGAATAACTATGGCTACACCTTC.

This clonotype was found a few times. This chain connects TRBV6-1 to TRBJ2-6; 7 bases are shared with TRBD2. Losses at the gene ends were 6 bases for V and 4 bases for J; bases not matched to a gene: 6. There are 15 residues in the CDR3. Per germline, CDR1 MNHNS and CDR2 SASEGT. This CDR3 is CASRRGGEGANVLTF. CDR3 in DNA: TGTGCCAGCAGGAGGGGAGGGGAAGGGGCCAACGTCCTGACTTTC.

This clonotype appeared many times. J is TRBJ2-1 and V is TRBV7-9; D remains ambiguous. Per the germline V gene, CDR1 is SEHNR and CDR2 is FQNEAQ (reference sequence). This CDR3 region has 12 residues. Trimming stripped 10 bases from V and 5 bases from J, with 12 bases between. CDR3 region: CATPSFDNEQFF. The CDR3 DNA sequence: TGTGCCACCCCTTCTTTCGACAATGAGCAGTTCTTC.

This clonotype was counted ten times or more. The chain uses TRBV3-1 and TRBJ2-1; D is possibly TRBD2 (6 bases). V was clipped by 2 bases and J by 3 bases, with 8 bases between them. CDR3 size: 14 residues. Germline CDR1 and CDR2: LGHDT and YNNKEL (reference sequence). This CDR3 is CASSQWGDYNEQFF. DNA of the CDR3: TGTGCCAGCAGCCAATGGGGGGACTACAATGAGCAGTTCTTC.

A few counts support this clonotype. This rearrangement joins TRBV18 to TRBJ2-7; D unresolved. V lost 4 bases and J lost 4, with 8 bases in between. The CDR3 loop spans 12 amino acids. In germline, CDR1 is KGHSH, CDR2 LQKENI. CDR3 nucleotides: TGTGCCAGCTCACGGCAAGCTTACGAGCAGTACTTC. Translating gives CASSRQAYEQYF.

This clonotype was found a few times. CDR3 coding DNA: TGTGCCAGCAGCTTAACCCTCTTCTACGAGCAGTACTTC. Amino acids: CASSLTLFYEQYF. The chain links TRBV7-2 to TRBJ2-7; D not certain. This CDR3 is built from 13 residues. Germline CDR1 reads SGHTA; CDR2 reads FQGNSA. V was pared by 2 bases and J by 3 bases, with 8 bases between.

This chain joins TRBV6-2 or TRBV6-3 and TRBJ2-1; 7 nucleotides align to TRBD2. The CDR3 covers 18 residues. The V and J ends lost 6 bases and 4 bases, in that order; junction bases with no gene match: 18. Germline lookup yields CDR1 MNHEY and CDR2 SVGEGT. The DNA for the CDR3 is TGTGCCAGCAGCAACCCGCGGGGGTTTGGCGGGGGTTACAATGAGCAGTTCTTC. Its protein is CASSNPRGFGGGYNEQFF.

This clonotype was seen many times. This sequence joins TRBV6-2 or TRBV6-3 and TRBJ1-1, with a tentative D call TRBD1 (5 bases). The V gene's germline CDR1 is MNHEY and CDR2 SVGEGT. Trimming left V 7 bases short and J 1 base short, with 10 bases between. This CDR3 contains 13 residues. The CDR3 DNA follows: TGTGCCAGCACCAGGGTCAGGAACACTGAAGCTTTCTTT. This encodes CASTRVRNTEAFF.

The table lists this clonotype with many counts. The chain combines TRBV7-2 with TRBJ2-5; the D gene is possibly TRBD2 (6 bases). Germline CDR1 reads SGHTA; CDR2 reads FQGNSA. The CDR3 runs 16 residues. Deletions cut 5 bases from V and 2 bases from J, with 18 bases between. Here the CDR3 reads CASSLSVSSAQETQYF. CDR3 sequence (DNA): TGTGCCAGCAGCCTTAGCGTGTCTAGCGCTCAAGAGACCCAGTACTTC. The whole variable domain, filled in from reference TRBV7-2 and TRBJ2-5, reads GAGVSQSPSNKVTEKGKDVELRCDPISGHTALYWYRQSLGQGLEFLIYFQGNSAPDKSGLPSDRFSAERTGGSVSTLTIQRTQQEDSAVYLCASSLSVSSAQETQYFGPGTRLLVL.

The chain recombines TRBV27 with TRBJ2-3; 8 nucleotides line up with TRBD2. The germline V gene encodes CDR1 MNHEY and CDR2 SMNVEV (reference sequence). The CDR3 extends over 15 amino acids. The V and J ends lost 8 bases and 4 bases, in that order; junction bases with no gene match: 11. CDR3 loop: CASLIAGPEADTQYF. The CDR3 region has the DNA TGTGCCAGCCTCATAGCGGGGCCAGAAGCAGATACGCAGTATTTT.

The chain links TRBV27 to TRBJ2-2; perhaps D is TRBD1 or TRBD2 (6 bases each). The V end lost 5 bases, the J end lost 5 bases, and 18 bases lay between the germline ends. The CDR3 is 16 amino acids. The V gene's germline CDR1 is MNHEY and CDR2 SMNVEV (reference sequence). This CDR3 reads CASSPPWGAGTGELFF. The CDR3 coding sequence is TGTGCCAGCAGTCCCCCGTGGGGGGCAGGGACCGGGGAGCTGTTTTTT.

This clonotype has only a few counts. V usage is TRBV25-1 and J usage is TRBJ1-1; D gene uncertain. Germline V gene sequence: CDR1 MGHDK, CDR2 SYGVNS. The CDR3 sequence is 10 residues long. Trimming took off 3 bases at V and 4 bases at J, with 0 bases between the two ends. CDR3 sequence (DNA): TGTGCCAGCAGTGACACTGAAGCTTTCTTT. As protein: CASSDTEAFF.